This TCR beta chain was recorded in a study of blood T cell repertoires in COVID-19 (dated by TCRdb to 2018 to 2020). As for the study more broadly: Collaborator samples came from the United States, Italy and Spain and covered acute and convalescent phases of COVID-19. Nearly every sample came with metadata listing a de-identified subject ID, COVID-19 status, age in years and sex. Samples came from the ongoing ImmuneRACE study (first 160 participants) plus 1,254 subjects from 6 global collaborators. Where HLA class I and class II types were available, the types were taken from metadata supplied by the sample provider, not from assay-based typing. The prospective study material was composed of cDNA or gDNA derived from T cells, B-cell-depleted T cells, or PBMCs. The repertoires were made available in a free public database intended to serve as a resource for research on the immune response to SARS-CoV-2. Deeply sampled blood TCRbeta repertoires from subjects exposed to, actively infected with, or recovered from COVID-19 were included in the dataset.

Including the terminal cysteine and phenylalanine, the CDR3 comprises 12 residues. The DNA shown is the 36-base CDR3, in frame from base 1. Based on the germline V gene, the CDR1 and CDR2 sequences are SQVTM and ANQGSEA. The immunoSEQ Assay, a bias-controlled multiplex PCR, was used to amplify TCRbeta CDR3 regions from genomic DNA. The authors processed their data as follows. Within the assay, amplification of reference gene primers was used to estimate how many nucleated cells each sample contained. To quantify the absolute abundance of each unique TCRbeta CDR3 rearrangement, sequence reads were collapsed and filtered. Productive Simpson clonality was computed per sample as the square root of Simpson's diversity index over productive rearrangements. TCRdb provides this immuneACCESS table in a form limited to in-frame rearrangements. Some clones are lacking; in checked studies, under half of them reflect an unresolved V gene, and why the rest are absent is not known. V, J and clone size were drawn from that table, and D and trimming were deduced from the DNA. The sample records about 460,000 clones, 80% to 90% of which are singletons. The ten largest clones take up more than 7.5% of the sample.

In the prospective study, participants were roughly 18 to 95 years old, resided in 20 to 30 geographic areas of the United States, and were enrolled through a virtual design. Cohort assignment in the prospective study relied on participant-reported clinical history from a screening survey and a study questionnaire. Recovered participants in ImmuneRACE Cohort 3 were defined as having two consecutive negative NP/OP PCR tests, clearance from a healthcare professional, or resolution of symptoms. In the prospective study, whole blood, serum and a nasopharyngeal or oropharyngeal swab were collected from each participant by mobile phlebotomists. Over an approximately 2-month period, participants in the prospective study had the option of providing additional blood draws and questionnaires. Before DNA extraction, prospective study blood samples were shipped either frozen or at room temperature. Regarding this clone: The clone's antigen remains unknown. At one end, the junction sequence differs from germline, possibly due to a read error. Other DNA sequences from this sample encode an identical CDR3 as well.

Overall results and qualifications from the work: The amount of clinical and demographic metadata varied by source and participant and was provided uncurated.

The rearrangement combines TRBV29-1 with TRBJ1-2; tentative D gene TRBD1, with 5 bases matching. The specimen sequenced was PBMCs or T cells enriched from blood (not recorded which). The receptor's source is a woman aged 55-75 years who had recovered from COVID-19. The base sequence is TGCAGCGTTGGATGGACAAACTATGGTTACACCTTC. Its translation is CSVGWTNYGYTF. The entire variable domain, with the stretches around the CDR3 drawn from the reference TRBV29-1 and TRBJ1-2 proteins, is SAVISQKPSRDICQRGTSLTIQCQVDSQVTMMFWYRQQPGQSLTLIATANQGSEATYESGFVIDKFPISRPNLTFSTLTVSNMSPEDSSIYLCSVGWTNYGYTFGSGTRLTVV.